Following are 26 T cell receptor beta chains from one sample sequenced in a study of identical twins. TCRdb reprocessed the 5' RACE reads with MiXCR, giving one entry per CDR3 protein. This table holds around 690,000 distinct CDR3 sequences, less than 25% found once. This sample also belongs to another study, concerning T cells expressing NK-cell markers.

Sequencing was done on a sample of PBMCs. The source of these receptors is a woman younger than 30 in good health.

The sample holds a few counts of this clonotype. The genes are TRBV13 and TRBJ1-6; possibly TRBD1 for D (5 bases). Trimming removed 2 bases from V and 10 bases from J, with 12 bases in between. This CDR3 has 14 amino acids. Per the germline V gene, CDR1 is PRHDT and CDR2 is FYEKMQ (reference sequence). DNA of the CDR3: TGTGCCAGCAGCTTAAGGGGCGGCAGATCACCCCTCCACTTT. Protein sequence: CASSLRGGRSPLHF.

The chain has TRBV9 and TRBJ1-6; possible D gene TRBD1, 6 bases. This CDR3 is built from 14 residues. Germline V CDR1 and CDR2: SGDLS, YYNGEE. The V and J ends lost 0 bases and 9 bases respectively, with 10 bases between them. The CDR3, as DNA: TGTGCCAGCAGCGTAGAACAGGGAATTTCACCCCTCCACTTT. Translating gives CASSVEQGISPLHF.

This clonotype occurred many times. The chain employs TRBV12-3 or TRBV12-4 and TRBJ2-1; unclear D gene. The CDR3 is 13 residues long. The V end lost 3 bases, the J end lost 5 bases, and 8 bases lay between the germline ends. The CDR3 region has the DNA TGTGCCAGCAGTTTGGCAGGAAACAATGAGCAGTTCTTC. The encoded protein is CASSLAGNNEQFF.

V gene TRBV5-1 combines with J gene TRBJ2-4; no definite D call. In germline, CDR1 is SGHRS, CDR2 YFSETQ. With 0 bases removed from V and 6 bases from J, the gap between germline ends came to 10 bases. The CDR3 sequence is 14 residues long. CDR3 nucleotides: TGCGCCAGCAGCTTGGTAGGCGGTTCAAACATTCAGTACTTC. As protein: CASSLVGGSNIQYF.

The CDR3 here is CASRGPSNEQFF. CDR3 sequence (DNA): TGTGCCAGCAGGGGACCGAGCAATGAGCAGTTCTTC. The chain is built from TRBV3-1 and TRBJ2-1; D might be TRBD1 or TRBD2, each matching 5 bases. This CDR3 region has 12 residues. Germline CDR1 reads LGHDT; CDR2 reads YNNKEL (reference sequence). The ends were cut back, 6 bases at V and 6 bases at J, with 9 bases in the middle.

This clonotype appeared a few times. This chain joins TRBV2 and TRBJ2-7, with D possibly matching TRBD2 (6 bases). The CDR3 has 12 residues. The ends were cut back, 10 bases at V and 0 bases at J, with 10 bases in the middle. Germline V gene data show CDR1 as SNHLY and CDR2 as FYNNEI. The CDR3 DNA sequence: TGTGCCACGGGGGAGAGCTCCTACGAGCAGTACTTC. Its protein is CATGESSYEQYF. The full variable domain, completed using reference TRBV2 and TRBJ2-7, is EPEVTQTPSHQVTQMGQEVILRCVPISNHLYFYWYRQILGQKVEFLVSFYNNEISEKSEIFDDQFSVERPDGSNFTLKIRSTKLEDSAMYFCATGESSYEQYFGPGTRLTVT.

This clonotype has just a few counts. The CDR3 region has the DNA TGCGCCAGCAGCTCTGTCGGCCCTAGCACAGATACGCAGTATTTT. Its protein product is CASSSVGPSTDTQYF. The V call is TRBV5-1, the J call TRBJ2-3, with unresolved D. This CDR3 is 15 amino acids long. V was cut by 3 bases and J by 0 bases, with 11 bases left in between. The germline V gene encodes CDR1 SGHRS and CDR2 YFSETQ.

The chain carries TRBV10-3 and TRBJ2-7; D is possibly TRBD1 (6 bases). Looked up from germline, CDR1 is ENHRY and CDR2 is SYGVKD. With 2 bases removed from V and 1 base from J, the gap between germline ends came to 9 bases. The CDR3 spans 14 residues. As DNA, the CDR3 is TGTGCCATCAGTGAGAGAAGGGGGTCCTACGAGCAGTACTTC. Its protein product is CAISERRGSYEQYF.

The rearrangement joins TRBV7-8 to TRBJ1-4; D might be TRBD1 (5 bases). Germline CDR1 is SGHVS and CDR2 is FQNEAQ. V lost 2 bases and J lost 4, with 11 bases in between. The CDR3 loop spans 15 amino acids. For the CDR3, the DNA is TGTGCCAGCAGCTTAATGGGGGGGGATAATGAAAAACTGTTTTTT. Translating it yields CASSLMGGDNEKLFF. Filled out from reference TRBV7-8 and TRBJ1-4, the complete variable domain reads GAGVSQSPRYKVAKRGQDVALRCDPISGHVSLFWYQQALGQGPEFLTYFQNEAQLDKSGLPSDRFFAERPEGSVSTLKIQRTQQEDSAVYLCASSLMGGDNEKLFFGSGTQLSVL.

The V call is TRBV27, the J call TRBJ2-6; D is undetermined. Germline V gene data show CDR1 as MNHEY and CDR2 as SMNVEV (reference sequence). This CDR3 spans 16 amino acids. V lost 3 bases, J lost 2 bases, and 11 bases lay in between. As DNA, the CDR3 is TGTGCCAGCAGTTTTGTCAGTCAAGCTGGGGCCAACGTCCTGACTTTC. It codes for CASSFVSQAGANVLTF.

In its sample, this clonotype was seen a few times. The chain employs TRBV5-1 and TRBJ2-1, with D unclear. The CDR3 sequence is 13 residues long. V lost 1 base and J 6 bases, leaving 8 bases between the germline ends. Germline CDR1 is SGHRS and CDR2 is YFSETQ. The CDR3 here is CASSLSVLNEQFF. CDR3 coding DNA: TGCGCCAGCAGCTTGAGCGTACTCAATGAGCAGTTCTTC.

This clonotype has only one observation. Here the CDR3 reads CASLPGALSTDTQYF. The DNA for the CDR3 is TGTGCCAGCCTTCCCGGGGCCCTCAGCACAGATACGCAGTATTTT. The chain joins TRBV19 to TRBJ2-3; either TRBD1 or TRBD2 may fit D (5 bases each). CDR3 length: 15 amino acids. V gave up 9 bases and J gave up 0 bases, with 16 bases separating them. The V gene's germline CDR1 is LNHDA and CDR2 SQIVND (reference sequence).

V usage is TRBV7-2 and J usage is TRBJ2-1; 9 bases map to TRBD2. The V and J ends lost 3 bases and 8 bases, in that order; junction bases with no gene match: 5. The CDR3 totals 14 residues. CDR1 and CDR2 (germline): SGHTA, FQGNSA. CDR3 nucleotides: TGTGCCAGCAGCTTCAGCGGGGGGATCGATGAGCAGTTCTTC. Protein product: CASSFSGGIDEQFF.

The rearrangement uses TRBV7-9 and TRBJ2-5, with 7 bases identical to TRBD1. The V gene end was trimmed by 6 bases and the J gene end by 4 bases; junction bases not matched to a gene: 8. CDR3 length equals 14 residues. Germline V gene lookup returns CDR1 SEHNR and CDR2 FQNEAQ (reference sequence). As DNA, the CDR3 is TGTGCCAGCAGTCAAACAGGGGTACCAGAGACCCAGTACTTC. Its translation is CASSQTGVPETQYF.

V and J are TRBV7-9 and TRBJ2-3; D not certain. V was clipped by 1 base and J by 2 bases, with 10 bases between them. This CDR3 has 15 amino acids. The germline gives CDR1 SEHNR, CDR2 FQNEAQ (reference sequence). CDR3: CASSLVGGTTDTQYF. The CDR3 DNA is TGTGCCAGCAGCTTAGTCGGCGGAACCACAGATACGCAGTATTTT.

This clonotype was recorded at least ten times. This chain links TRBV29-1 with TRBJ1-2; a weak D match, TRBD1 (6 bases). Trimming took 2 bases from V and 4 from J, leaving 11 bases between them. Germline-derived CDR1 and CDR2 are SQVTM and ANQGSEA. The length of the CDR3 is 13 residues. The DNA for the CDR3 is TGCAGCGTTGAACGAGGGGGAGGCTATGGCTACACCTTC. Protein sequence: CSVERGGGYGYTF.

The chain carries TRBV12-3 or TRBV12-4 and TRBJ1-5; no firm D call. Trimming removed 6 bases at V and 4 bases at J, with 10 bases between. The CDR3 is made up of 13 amino acids. The CDR3 protein is CASSLAENQPQHF. The DNA of the CDR3 is TGTGCCAGCAGCTTGGCAGAGAATCAGCCCCAGCATTTT.

The chain is built from TRBV19 and TRBJ1-1; D perhaps matches TRBD1 (5 bases). V gave up 1 base and J gave up 5 bases, with 8 bases separating them. The CDR3 contains 13 residues. CDR1 LNHDA and CDR2 SQIVND come from the germline V gene (reference sequence). The CDR3 loop reads CASSIGWGTEAFF. In nucleotides, the CDR3 is TGTGCCAGTAGTATAGGGTGGGGGACTGAAGCTTTCTTT.

This clonotype was observed a handful of times. This rearrangement joins TRBV12-3 or TRBV12-4 to TRBJ2-5; the match to TRBD2 covers 7 bases. The CDR3 spans 14 residues. V lost 5 bases, J lost 5 bases, and 8 bases stayed unmatched. The CDR3 is CASSTSGLGETQYF. In DNA, the CDR3 is TGTGCCAGCAGTACGTCAGGACTAGGGGAGACCCAGTACTTC.

This clonotype has just a few counts. The J gene is TRBJ2-3, the V gene TRBV29-1; D gene uncertain. V shed 7 bases and J shed 1 base, with 15 bases lying between them. CDR1 is SQVTM, CDR2 ANQGSEA, per germline. The CDR3 spans 14 residues. CDR3 amino acids: CSAFKHDGTDTQYF. The CDR3 coding sequence is TGCAGCGCCTTCAAACACGACGGCACAGATACGCAGTATTTT.

The chain carries TRBV19 and TRBJ1-1, with D unclear. The germline V and J ends were trimmed by 3 bases and 0 bases, with 8 bases remaining between them. Germline CDR1 LNHDA, CDR2 SQIVND (reference sequence). The CDR3 is 14 residues long. Here the CDR3 reads CASSIGLMNTEAFF. CDR3 nucleotides: TGTGCCAGTAGTATTGGACTCATGAACACTGAAGCTTTCTTT.

V is TRBV29-1 and J is TRBJ2-1, with 11 positions matching TRBD2. The CDR3 has 14 residues. CDR1 is SQVTM and CDR2 is ANQGSEA in the germline V gene. With 4 bases clipped from V and 8 bases from J, the junction kept 7 bases outside the gene matches. The chain's CDR3 is CSVVSGGAWDEQFF. DNA for the CDR3: TGCAGCGTTGTTAGCGGGGGGGCCTGGGATGAGCAGTTCTTC.

V is TRBV18 and J is TRBJ2-7; D is perhaps TRBD2 (5 bases). V dropped 3 bases and J dropped 3 bases, with 9 bases sitting between them. Germline V gene sequence: CDR1 KGHSH, CDR2 LQKENI. CDR3 size: 13 residues. CDR3 amino acids: CASSPEAHYEQYF. DNA of the CDR3: TGTGCCAGCTCACCGGAGGCCCACTACGAGCAGTACTTC.

CDR3 sequence reads: CASSQGAGTAYEQYF. The CDR3 DNA reads as TGTGCCAGCAGCCAAGGTGCAGGGACCGCCTACGAGCAGTACTTC. The J gene is TRBJ2-7, the V gene TRBV3-1; D may be TRBD1 or TRBD2 (5 bases each). The CDR3 runs to 15 residues. Trimming pared 1 base from V and 2 bases from J, leaving 12 bases between. CDR1 is LGHDT, CDR2 YNNKEL, per germline (reference sequence).

This clonotype came up a few times. This chain uses TRBV12-3 or TRBV12-4 with TRBJ1-5; D remains unclear. Trimming removed 3 bases at V and 2 bases at J, with 8 bases between. CDR3 length: 14 residues. The CDR3 DNA is TGTGCCAGCAGTTTTGAGCAGGGCAATCAGCCCCAGCATTTT. Translation: CASSFEQGNQPQHF.

This clonotype has ten or more counts. CDR3 sequence: CASSRGQPISYEQYF. The CDR3 nucleotides read TGTGCCAGCAGCCGGGGACAGCCGATCTCCTACGAGCAGTACTTC. The J gene is TRBJ2-7, the V gene TRBV12-3 or TRBV12-4; TRBD1 matches 7 bases. The V segment lost 6 bases and the J segment 0 bases; nucleotides outside the gene matches: 8. This CDR3 has 15 residues.